This passage covers 27 T cell receptor beta chains from one sample sequenced in a study of Ad26.COV2.S vaccination and SARS-CoV-2 variants. The protocol was immunoSEQ multiplex PCR, while the TCRdb copy is restricted to in-frame clones and leaves out a portion. The sample contains hundreds of thousands of clones, 75% to 90% of which appear only once. Treatment of the sample: some 20 received Ad26.COV2.S at low or high dose, single or two shots; roughly five received placebo; per-sample allocation not given. All samples were drawn on day 63, counting from the first vaccine or placebo injection. Sequenced material: peripheral blood, taken in a trial of Ad26.COV2.S vaccine versus placebo. Receptors were obtained from a person aged 18-60 years who received the Ad26.COV2.S COVID-19 vaccine or a placebo.

The chain is built from TRBV5-5 and TRBJ2-5, with 9 bases that match TRBD1. The CDR3 contains 17 residues. Trimming cost V 0 bases and J 3 bases; bases outside gene matches: 9. Germline values: CDR1 SGHKS, CDR2 YYEKEE (reference sequence). The CDR3 spells CASSLGTGAEIEETQYF. The CDR3 coding sequence is TGTGCCAGCAGCTTGGGGACAGGGGCGGAAATAGAAGAGACCCAGTACTTC. The whole variable domain, filled in from reference TRBV5-5 and TRBJ2-5, reads DAGVTQSPTHLIKTRGQQVTLRCSPISGHKSVSWYQQVLGQGPQFIFQYYEKEERGRGNFPDRFSARQFPNYSSELNVNALLLGDSALYLCASSLGTGAEIEETQYFGPGTRLLVL.

The chain employs TRBV29-1 and TRBJ1-4; D call uncertain. The CDR3 extends over 13 amino acids. Germline CDR1 SQVTM, CDR2 ANQGSEA. The germline V and J ends were trimmed by 6 bases and 2 bases, with 10 bases remaining between them. For the CDR3, the DNA is TGCAGCGTGATTAGCGGCACTAATGAAAAACTGTTTTTT. This encodes CSVISGTNEKLFF.

The chain combines TRBV27 with TRBJ2-7, with 7 bases fitting TRBD1. V shed 5 bases, J shed 3 bases, and the junction held 7 bases outside the gene matches. The CDR3 has 14 residues. The V gene's germline CDR1 is MNHEY and CDR2 SMNVEV (reference sequence). The CDR3, as DNA: TGTGCCAGCAGTCACCGGGACAGAATCTACGAGCAGTACTTC. It is translated as CASSHRDRIYEQYF.

This clone was picked up a small number of times. This chain uses TRBV4-1 with TRBJ1-1; no clear D gene. Germline CDR1 MGHRA, CDR2 YSYEKL. With 0 bases removed from V and 0 bases from J, the gap between germline ends came to 14 bases. This CDR3 is 17 amino acids long. The CDR3 here is CASSQDVRGGMNTEAFF. Written as DNA, the CDR3 is TGCGCCAGCAGCCAAGATGTACGGGGTGGGATGAACACTGAAGCTTTCTTT.

The rearrangement joins TRBV4-1 to TRBJ1-4; D gene ambiguous. CDR3 length: 13 amino acids. Trimming took 0 bases from V and 8 from J, leaving 7 bases between them. Germline CDR1 MGHRA, CDR2 YSYEKL. The CDR3 DNA sequence: TGCGCCAGCAGCCAAGACTGGAGGGAAAAACTGTTTTTT. Translated, it gives CASSQDWREKLFF.

This clone was seen only a few times. The chain is built from TRBV24-1 and TRBJ2-7, with D unresolved. The germline CDR1 and CDR2 sequences are KGHDR and SFDVKD. The CDR3 is 13 residues long. The ends were cut back, 4 bases at V and 3 bases at J, with 9 bases in the middle. The CDR3 bases are TGTGCCACCAGTGAAATAGCATTCTACGAGCAGTACTTC. It yields the protein CATSEIAFYEQYF.

The V call is TRBV7-3, the J call TRBJ2-1, with TRBD2 identical over 11 bases. Germline CDR1 SGHTA, CDR2 FQGTGA. V lost 5 bases, J lost 3 bases, and 6 bases stayed unmatched. The CDR3 totals 16 residues. The CDR3 is CASSDPTSGSYNEQFF. The CDR3 coding sequence is TGTGCCAGCAGCGACCCTACTAGCGGGAGCTACAATGAGCAGTTCTTC. The full variable domain, completed using reference TRBV7-3 and TRBJ2-1, is GAGVSQTPSNKVTEKGKYVELRCDPISGHTALYWYRQSLGQGPEFLIYFQGTGAADDSGLPNDRFFAVRPEGSVSTLKIQRTERGDSAVYLCASSDPTSGSYNEQFFGPGTRLTVL.

The chain has TRBV4-1 and TRBJ1-2; perhaps TRBD1 as D (5 bases). The CDR3 has 17 amino acids. Trimming stripped 0 bases from V and 3 bases from J, with 17 bases between. Germline V CDR1 and CDR2: MGHRA, YSYEKL. The CDR3 DNA is TGCGCCAGCAGCCAAGATAGAGGGTACGTGGGACACTATGGCTACACCTTC. Amino acids: CASSQDRGYVGHYGYTF.

The V and J genes are TRBV5-5 and TRBJ2-2; D is possibly TRBD1 (6 bases). Trimming left V 1 base short and J 0 bases short, with 10 bases between. Per the germline V gene, CDR1 is SGHKS and CDR2 is YYEKEE (reference sequence). This CDR3 spans 16 amino acids. CDR3: CASSLSGAPNTGELFF. As DNA, the CDR3 is TGTGCCAGCAGCTTGTCAGGGGCGCCGAACACCGGGGAGCTGTTTTTT.

The gene calls are TRBV7-2 and TRBJ1-2; D unresolved. The V gene lost 5 bases and the J gene lost 0 bases, with 10 bases spanning the gap. CDR3 length: 14 amino acids. Germline loops: CDR1 SGHTA, CDR2 FQGNSA. The CDR3 sequence is CASSLDGANYGYTF. The CDR3 DNA sequence: TGTGCCAGCAGCCTCGACGGTGCTAACTATGGCTACACCTTC.

The chain is built from TRBV27 and TRBJ1-5, with a weak D call TRBD1 (5 bases). Germline V lookup: CDR1 MNHEY, CDR2 SMNVEV (reference sequence). Trimming stripped 4 bases from V and 6 bases from J, with 13 bases between. The length of the CDR3 is 14 residues. The CDR3 DNA reads TGTGCCAGCAGTTACCGGGACCACGGTCAGCCCCAGCATTTT. It yields the protein CASSYRDHGQPQHF.

This chain uses TRBV10-1 with TRBJ2-1; D is possibly TRBD1 (5 bases). V dropped 6 bases and J dropped 5 bases, with 11 bases sitting between them. The CDR3 runs to 13 residues. Germline lookup yields CDR1 WNHNN and CDR2 SYGVQD (reference sequence). DNA of the CDR3: TGCGCCAGCAGGGACCAGGGTGACAATGAGCAGTTCTTC. Translation gives CASRDQGDNEQFF.

The chain joins TRBV24-1 to TRBJ2-5; D is possibly TRBD2 (6 bases). The CDR3 loop spans 15 amino acids. Trimming left V 4 bases short and J 0 bases short, with 11 bases between. Germline V CDR1 and CDR2: KGHDR, SFDVKD. CDR3 region: CATSETRTNQETQYF. The CDR3 bases are TGTGCCACCAGTGAAACCCGGACTAACCAAGAGACCCAGTACTTC.

V and J are TRBV10-1 and TRBJ2-3; D is unclear. Looked up from germline, CDR1 is WNHNN and CDR2 is SYGVQD (reference sequence). This CDR3 spans 12 amino acids. V was cut by 4 bases and J by 6 bases, with 8 bases left in between. Here the CDR3 DNA reads TGCGCCAGCAGTGTAGACGACGATACGCAGTATTTT. Translated, it gives CASSVDDDTQYF.

The CDR3 DNA is TGTGCCACTAGCGAGGGGGGCCAGGAGGAGGAGCTGTTTTTT. Protein: CATSEGGQEEELFF. This sequence joins TRBV28 and TRBJ2-2, with D possibly being TRBD1 or TRBD2 (6 bases each). This CDR3 is built from 14 residues. The germline V and J ends were trimmed by 10 bases and 10 bases, with 22 bases remaining between them. From germline, CDR1 is MDHEN and CDR2 SYDVKM.

The chain carries TRBV7-9 and TRBJ2-7, with no clear D. CDR3 size: 12 residues. CDR1 and CDR2 from the germline V gene are SEHNR and FQNEAQ (reference sequence). Trimming took off 4 bases at V and 6 bases at J, with 10 bases between the two ends. As DNA, the CDR3 is TGTGCCAGCAGCTCCCGGCCAGGCGAGCAGTACTTC. It codes for CASSSRPGEQYF.

This clone has only one observation. The rearrangement joins TRBV2 to TRBJ1-4, with 9 bases matching TRBD1. J lost 9 bases, V lost 4 bases, and 3 bases had no gene match. The CDR3 has 13 residues. In germline, CDR1 is SNHLY, CDR2 FYNNEI. The CDR3: CASSVNRGQKLFF. The CDR3 bases are TGTGCCAGCAGTGTGAACAGGGGGCAAAAACTGTTTTTT.

This clone appeared a few times. The same CDR3 also results from other DNA sequences found in this sample. V and J are TRBV19 and TRBJ1-5; 7 bases match TRBD1. V lost 5 bases to trimming and J lost 1 base; unmatched junction nucleotides: 2. This CDR3 comprises 14 residues. CDR1 LNHDA and CDR2 SQIVND come from the germline V gene (reference sequence). The chain's CDR3 is CASSPQGSNQPQHF. For the CDR3, the DNA is TGTGCCAGTAGTCCACAGGGGAGCAATCAGCCCCAGCATTTT. Combining the CDR3 with reference TRBV19 and TRBJ1-5 gives the whole variable domain DGGITQSPKYLFRKEGQNVTLSCEQNLNHDAMYWYRQDPGQGLRLIYYSQIVNDFQKGDIAEGYSVSREKKESFPLTVTSAQKNPTAFYLCASSPQGSNQPQHFGDGTRLSIL.

J is TRBJ1-6 and V is TRBV27, with 12 nucleotides matching TRBD1. CDR3 length: 16 amino acids. Trimming removed 5 bases from V and 14 bases from J; junction bases left unmatched: 13. The germline V gene encodes CDR1 MNHEY and CDR2 SMNVEV (reference sequence). The CDR3 DNA is TGTGCCAGCAGTCCCGCGGGACAGGGGGCACGCAAATCCCTCCACTTT. It yields the protein CASSPAGQGARKSLHF.

This clone came up once. V and J are TRBV20-1 and TRBJ2-5, with D perhaps matching TRBD2 (5 bases). Germline CDR1 and CDR2: DFQATT and SNEGSKA (reference sequence). There are 11 residues in the CDR3. V shed 0 bases and J shed 11 bases, with 10 bases lying between them. The CDR3 is CSARDPPGQYF. Written as DNA, the CDR3 is TGCAGTGCTAGAGACCCTCCGGGACAGTACTTC.

The chain has TRBV5-1 and TRBJ2-1; possible D gene TRBD1, 5 bases. The CDR3 sequence is 16 residues long. Trimming removed 3 bases at V and 1 base at J, with 14 bases between. The germline V gene encodes CDR1 SGHRS and CDR2 YFSETQ. CDR3 in DNA: TGCGCCAGCAGCTGGACACCCGCAAGTTCCTACAATGAGCAGTTCTTC. Amino acids: CASSWTPASSYNEQFF.

The V call is TRBV5-1, the J call TRBJ2-5; 11 bases map to TRBD2. The V gene's germline CDR1 is SGHRS and CDR2 YFSETQ. The J segment lost 2 bases and the V segment lost 4 bases, leaving 10 bases of the junction unmatched. The CDR3 contains 17 residues. In nucleotides, the CDR3 is TGCGCCAGCAGCGCCTCCGGGACTAGCGGTATACAAGAGACCCAGTACTTC. Protein sequence: CASSASGTSGIQETQYF.

The rearrangement uses TRBV4-3 and TRBJ1-2; 10 positions match TRBD1. V was clipped by 0 bases and J by 5 bases; unmatched bases: 12. The CDR3 totals 18 residues. The germline CDR1 and CDR2 sequences are LGHNA and YSLEER. The CDR3 region is CASSQDSLGQGIRYGYTF. CDR3 DNA: TGCGCCAGCAGCCAAGATTCATTGGGACAGGGGATTCGGTATGGCTACACCTTC.

This clone appeared once. The V gene is TRBV25-1, the J gene TRBJ1-1; no firm D call. Trimming removed 4 bases at V and 2 bases at J, with 8 bases between. Germline V lookup: CDR1 MGHDK, CDR2 SYGVNS. This CDR3 has 13 residues. CDR3 in amino acids: CASSAQANTEAFF. In DNA form, the CDR3 reads TGTGCCAGCAGTGCCCAGGCAAACACTGAAGCTTTCTTT.

V usage is TRBV7-9 and J usage is TRBJ2-3, with 10 positions matching TRBD2. The germline V gene has CDR1 SEHNR and CDR2 FQNEAQ (reference sequence). The V segment lost 2 bases and the J segment 0 bases; nucleotides outside the gene matches: 2. This CDR3 comprises 16 residues. The chain's CDR3 is CASSLLAGVSTDTQYF. The DNA of the CDR3 is TGTGCCAGCAGCTTACTAGCGGGAGTGAGCACAGATACGCAGTATTTT.

The chain employs TRBV5-1 and TRBJ2-1; D ambiguous. This CDR3 is 15 amino acids long. V shed 4 bases and J shed 1 base, with 12 bases lying between them. CDR1 is SGHRS and CDR2 is YFSETQ in the germline V gene. CDR3 residues: CASSRAESSYNEQFF. The CDR3 DNA is TGCGCCAGCAGCCGGGCCGAGTCGTCCTACAATGAGCAGTTCTTC.

In its sample, this clone was seen a few times. The chain links TRBV29-1 to TRBJ2-2; a weak D match, TRBD2 (6 bases). The CDR3 is 12 amino acids. Germline CDR1 SQVTM, CDR2 ANQGSEA. V was trimmed by 7 bases and J by 10 bases, leaving 16 bases between them. CDR3: CSAGGSLAELFF. For the CDR3, the DNA is TGCAGCGCCGGGGGAAGTCTTGCGGAGCTGTTTTTT.